Described below is a single TCR beta chain sequence and its context. Its target is not known. This specimen belongs to a study of vaccination and CD4 T cells after COVID-19. As to treatment: approximately 9-day PBMC culture with coronavirus spike peptide pools or control peptides (ViraFEST assay). Cultured CD4+ T cell DNA was sequenced using the Oncomine TCR Beta short-read assay. Via MiXCR, TCRdb re-called the PCR reads, giving one row per CDR3 protein. The sample has about 21,000 distinct CDR3 sequences, roughly 34% seen once. CDR3 length equals 16 residues. The germline V gene encodes CDR1 GTSNPN and CDR2 SVGIG (reference sequence). V shed 3 bases, J shed 1 base, and the junction held 4 bases outside the gene matches.

The sequencing used CD4+ T cells from blood, cultured in vitro, collected before SARS-CoV-2 vaccination. The chain employs TRBV30 and TRBJ2-3, with 13 bases matching TRBD2. The TCR originated in a human donor who had recovered from COVID-19. The CDR3 is CAWRGGLAGGTDTQYF. Written as DNA, the CDR3 is TGTGCCTGGAGGGGAGGACTAGCGGGGGGCACAGATACGCAGTATTTT.